These T cell receptor beta chains were read from a single sample in a study of blood T cells in healthy people across ages. TCRdb passed the 5' RACE reads through MiXCR, listing each CDR3 protein once. In the table there are 380,000 or so distinct CDR3 sequences, about 49% of which are singletons. What was sequenced was blood. The receptor set was obtained from a man between 60 and 75 years old in good health. CDR3s include the opening cysteine and the closing phenylalanine or tryptophan.

CDR3	V
CASSNFLARTDTQYF	TRBV7-2
CASSIGHLNTEAFF	TRBV5-1
CASSLEVLETQYF	TRBV11-2
CASSEGMAQYF	TRBV2
CASSQPGGTQYF	TRBV5-1
CASSPPGQVNEQYF	TRBV6-2/TRBV6-3
CAGPRREGRYEQYF	TRBV5-1
CASSPAHRYNEQFF	TRBV28
CASSRQGKGTEAFF	TRBV28
CASSLAGQGCYEQYF	TRBV11-1
CASSYEQGTGANVLTF	TRBV2
CASSEGGLNEKLFF	TRBV2
CASSQDRSSGSDTQYF	TRBV4-2
CASSLLAGGPLAEQYF	TRBV7-2
CSAPKDQETQYF	TRBV20-1
CASSLGGFSYEQYF	TRBV7-9
CASSLERGETYEQYF	TRBV5-1
CASSLFGGGFSYEQYF	TRBV5-1
CASRQGAYEQYF	TRBV28
CASAGTGPYEQYF	TRBV10-3
CASSIGQQGALWEQYF	TRBV27
CSVVQWNTGELFF	TRBV29-1
CSPQPRDRTSYEQYF	TRBV20-1
CASSARTEAFF	TRBV9
CASSDGQAYEQYF	TRBV6-2/TRBV6-3
CSVVLNWGETQYF	TRBV29-1
CASSLDSRTLHF	TRBV7-2
CASSFPPGYRQPQHF	TRBV12-3/TRBV12-4
CASSPRPDREFQETQYF	TRBV7-9
CASRPQTGSIYNEQFF	TRBV6-1
CASSLGNQGYTF	TRBV5-1
CASSDYEEYNVQFF	TRBV6-4
CASSPPGQGAREQYF	TRBV19
CASTRTAPYEQYF	TRBV28
CSTRTGEGSYNEQFF	TRBV20-1
CASSVAPDRGRENIQYF	TRBV25-1
CASSLVADRSYEQYF	TRBV7-2
CASSLRTATNEKLFF	TRBV11-2
CASSSVAGGTNEQFF	TRBV18
CASSLAGMGEQPQHF	TRBV7-2
CASSPAGLAGGSTGELFF	TRBV5-6
CSVEPGQGRNEQFF	TRBV29-1
CASSPISTSGRSYEQYF	TRBV7-2
CSPWGFEFRVIQPRHF	TRBV29-1
CSGPPTSGRTDTQYF	TRBV20-1
CASSLFGPAARNEQFF	TRBV28